This TCR beta chain was sequenced for a study of shared clonotypes between healthy human individuals. TCRdb's copy holds only in-frame clones and misses some; the assay was immunoSEQ multiplex PCR. This sample has around 2.5 million clones, with over 85% found just once. V was shortened by 6 bases and J by 6 bases, with 18 bases between the two germline ends. The CDR3 is 14 amino acids. From germline, CDR1 is MNHEY and CDR2 SMNVEV (reference sequence). Sequencing was done on a sample of naive CD4+ T cells from PBMCs. Documented subset: CD45RA+ positively selected. This clonotype was obtained from a man aged 18 to 29 in good health. Some clones in this sample may be carry-over from other donors' samples. The rearrangement joins TRBV27 to TRBJ2-7, with a weak D call TRBD2 (5 bases). The CDR3 DNA reads TGTGCCAGCAGCCCCGGACCCGGGATGGGCGAGCAGTACTTC. Protein: CASSPGPGMGEQYF.